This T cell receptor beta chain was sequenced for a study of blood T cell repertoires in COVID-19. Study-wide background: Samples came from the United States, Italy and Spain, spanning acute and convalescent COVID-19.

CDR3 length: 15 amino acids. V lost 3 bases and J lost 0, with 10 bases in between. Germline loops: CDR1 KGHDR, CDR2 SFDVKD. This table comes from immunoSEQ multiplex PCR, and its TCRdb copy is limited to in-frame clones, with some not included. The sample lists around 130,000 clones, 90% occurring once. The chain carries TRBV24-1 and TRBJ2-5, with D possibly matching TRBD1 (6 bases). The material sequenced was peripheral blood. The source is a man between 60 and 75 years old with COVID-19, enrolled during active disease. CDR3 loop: CATSDPRGYQETQYF. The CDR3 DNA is TGTGCCACCAGTGATCCCAGGGGCTACCAAGAGACCCAGTACTTC.